This entry lists 27 T cell receptor beta chains sequenced from one sample in a study of blood T cell repertoires in COVID-19. Some clones are missing from TCRdb's copy, which holds only in-frame ones; the method was immunoSEQ multiplex PCR. The data contain roughly 250,000 clones, about 83% of them singletons. Specimen: peripheral blood. These receptors all come from a human donor in a cohort sampled during active COVID-19.

This rearrangement joins TRBV6-1 to TRBJ2-1, with D possibly matching TRBD2 (6 bases). The CDR3 extends over 15 amino acids. V was trimmed by 3 bases and J by 6 bases, leaving 15 bases between them. CDR1 is MNHNS, CDR2 SASEGT, per germline. In nucleotides, the CDR3 is TGTGCCAGCAGTGAGAATGCTGGAGGGCGCAATGAGCAGTTCTTC. Encoded protein: CASSENAGGRNEQFF.

This clone came up once. The V gene is TRBV5-6, the J gene TRBJ2-1; TRBD2 matches 13 bases. The CDR3 runs 16 residues. V shed 4 bases and J 7 bases; nucleotides not matched to a gene: 8. CDR1 and CDR2 (germline): SGHDT, YYEEEE. The CDR3 DNA reads TGTGCCAGCAGCGGTGGACTAGCGGGAGTGGAAAATGAGCAGTTCTTC. Amino acids: CASSGGLAGVENEQFF.

The gene calls are TRBV6-5 and TRBJ2-7; a weak D match, TRBD2 (6 bases). In germline, CDR1 is MNHEY, CDR2 SVGAGI. The V end lost 4 bases, the J end lost 3 bases, and 13 bases lay between the germline ends. The CDR3 runs 14 residues. CDR3 region: CASSSSSVLYEQYF. In DNA, the CDR3 is TGTGCCAGCAGTTCCTCTAGCGTACTCTACGAGCAGTACTTC.

About this clone itself: Other DNA sequences in the same sample also yield this CDR3. This chain connects TRBV7-2 to TRBJ2-1; D is possibly TRBD1 (6 bases). Germline lookup yields CDR1 SGHTA and CDR2 FQGNSA. The ends were cut back, 1 base at V and 2 bases at J, with 6 bases in the middle. The CDR3 spans 14 residues. CDR3 amino acids: CASSLEGAYNEQFF. The CDR3 bases are TGTGCCAGCAGCTTAGAGGGGGCCTACAATGAGCAGTTCTTC.

V usage is TRBV28 and J usage is TRBJ2-7; possible D gene TRBD2, 6 bases. Germline CDR1 MDHEN, CDR2 SYDVKM. The ends were cut back, 7 bases at V and 0 bases at J, with 16 bases in the middle. This CDR3 has 15 residues. The CDR3 DNA sequence: TGTGCCAGCACGGAGGGTACTTGGTTCTCCTACGAGCAGTACTTC. This gives the protein CASTEGTWFSYEQYF.

V gene TRBV10-3 combines with J gene TRBJ1-3; D possibly corresponds to TRBD1 (6 bases). The V gene's germline CDR1 is ENHRY and CDR2 SYGVKD. Trimming took off 11 bases at V and 0 bases at J, with 17 bases between the two ends. The CDR3 extends over 15 amino acids. CDR3: CAAGEGVLSGNTIYF. The CDR3 nucleotides are TGTGCCGCCGGGGAGGGGGTACTCTCTGGAAACACCATATATTTT.

This clone was found a few times. This chain uses TRBV30 with TRBJ2-1, with TRBD2 matching over 11 bases. V lost 2 bases and J lost 7; bases outside the gene matches: 10. Germline assignment: CDR1 GTSNPN and CDR2 SVGIG (reference sequence). This CDR3 contains 16 residues. The CDR3 here is CAWSSRGSGGGNEQFF. The CDR3 DNA reads TGTGCCTGGAGTTCCCGTGGTAGCGGGGGGGGGAATGAGCAGTTCTTC.

This clone has just one count. V gene TRBV7-2 combines with J gene TRBJ1-1; 7 bases are a match to TRBD1. The V gene's germline CDR1 is SGHTA and CDR2 FQGNSA. V dropped 5 bases and J dropped 5; count of bases not matched to a gene: 11. The CDR3 spans 15 residues. This CDR3 is CASSLSKGGQTEAFF. The CDR3 DNA follows: TGTGCCAGCAGCCTTTCCAAGGGGGGACAGACTGAAGCTTTCTTT.

The chain has TRBV3-1 (or the pseudogene TRBV3-2) and TRBJ1-5; D is unclear. This CDR3 contains 15 residues. From germline, CDR1 is LGHDT and CDR2 YNNKEL (reference sequence). The ends were cut back, 1 base at V and 2 bases at J, with 9 bases in the middle. The DNA for the CDR3 is TGTGCCAGCAGCCAAGTGGCGGATGGCAATCAGCCCCAGCATTTT. Protein sequence: CASSQVADGNQPQHF.

V usage is TRBV10-3 and J usage is TRBJ2-7; 10 nucleotides line up with TRBD1. This CDR3 contains 16 residues. Germline V gives CDR1 ENHRY, CDR2 SYGVKD. V gave up 4 bases and J gave up 2 bases; unmatched junction bases: 8. The CDR3 sequence: CAISVDRGFPTYEQYF. For the CDR3, the DNA is TGTGCCATCAGTGTGGACAGGGGGTTTCCAACCTACGAGCAGTACTTC.

The chain couples TRBV19 to TRBJ1-2; 12 bases line up with TRBD1. The CDR3 sequence is 17 residues long. CDR1 is LNHDA, CDR2 SQIVND, per germline (reference sequence). With V trimmed by 0 bases and J by 6 bases, 8 bases remained unmatched. As DNA, the CDR3 is TGTGCCAGTAGTATAGATCCGCCGGGACAGGGGGCGAATGGCTACACCTTC. Translated: CASSIDPPGQGANGYTF.

This clone has a single count. V and J are TRBV18 and TRBJ2-5; 7 bases agree with TRBD2. Germline CDR1 and CDR2: KGHSH and LQKENI. The CDR3 sequence is 15 residues long. V lost 5 bases, J lost 5 bases, and 11 bases stayed unmatched. As DNA, the CDR3 is TGTGCCAGCTCAGAACAAGAGCGGGGTGGTGAGACCCAGTACTTC. Encoded protein: CASSEQERGGETQYF.

The rearrangement uses TRBV28 and TRBJ2-1; TRBD2 agrees at 8 bases. V lost 5 bases and J lost 9; bases outside the gene matches: 15. Germline V gene lookup returns CDR1 MDHEN and CDR2 SYDVKM. The CDR3 length is 16 residues. The CDR3 region has the DNA TGTGCCAGCAGTCCGTCCCTGGGCGGGAGGTTGGGTGAGCAGTTCTTC. Protein: CASSPSLGGRLGEQFF.

CDR3 sequence reads: CASSLDRDYGYTF. The CDR3 DNA follows: TGTGCCAGCAGCCTCGACAGGGATTATGGCTACACCTTC. The V and J genes are TRBV6-6 and TRBJ1-2; TRBD1 agrees at 7 bases. J was trimmed by 5 bases and V by 6 bases; bases with no gene match: 6. CDR3 length: 13 residues. Looked up from germline, CDR1 is MNHNY and CDR2 is SVGAGI (reference sequence).

The V and J genes are TRBV7-2 and TRBJ2-2; TRBD2 aligns across 14 bases. With V trimmed by 5 bases and J by 7 bases, 15 bases remained unmatched. The CDR3 length is 19 residues. CDR1 is SGHTA, CDR2 FQGNSA, per germline. Here the CDR3 reads CASSPVTSGGAFAFGELFF. CDR3 DNA sequence: TGTGCCAGCAGCCCGGTGACTAGCGGGGGGGCTTTTGCGTTCGGGGAGCTGTTTTTT. The variable domain in full, completed from reference TRBV7-2 and TRBJ2-2, reads GAGVSQSPSNKVTEKGKDVELRCDPISGHTALYWYRQSLGQGLEFLIYFQGNSAPDKSGLPSDRFSAERTGGSVSTLTIQRTQQEDSAVYLCASSPVTSGGAFAFGELFFGEGSRLTVL.

This clone was detected a few times. The V call is TRBV9, the J call TRBJ1-6; D perhaps matches TRBD1 (6 bases). CDR1 and CDR2 from the germline V gene are SGDLS and YYNGEE. V shed 4 bases and J shed 6 bases, with 14 bases lying between them. CDR3 size: 15 residues. The DNA for the CDR3 is TGTGCCAGCAGCCCCACTACAGGGAGTAATTCACCCCTCCACTTT. Protein product: CASSPTTGSNSPLHF.

The genes are TRBV12-5 and TRBJ2-1; 8 bases agree with TRBD2. Germline V gene lookup returns CDR1 LGHNT and CDR2 FRNRAP. V was clipped by 6 bases and J by 6 bases; unmatched bases: 4. This CDR3 is built from 13 residues. The CDR3: CASGKREFNEQFF. In DNA, the CDR3 is TGTGCTAGTGGGAAGCGGGAGTTCAATGAGCAGTTCTTC.

V and J are TRBV19 and TRBJ2-5, with 9 bases that match TRBD2. V gave up 2 bases and J gave up 5 bases; unmatched junction bases: 9. The CDR3 loop spans 16 amino acids. Germline V gene lookup returns CDR1 LNHDA and CDR2 SQIVND (reference sequence). The CDR3 region is CASSIRDSGGYETQYF. The CDR3 nucleotides read TGTGCCAGTAGTATACGAGATAGCGGGGGCTATGAGACCCAGTACTTC.

This chain joins TRBV5-4 and TRBJ1-4, with 10 bases fitting TRBD1. Germline V gives CDR1 SGHNT, CDR2 YYREEE (reference sequence). J gave up 6 bases and V 4 bases, and 3 bases lay outside the gene matches. The CDR3 totals 14 residues. DNA for the CDR3: TGTGCCAGCAGCCGGGACAGGGGAGATGAAAAACTGTTTTTT. This codes for CASSRDRGDEKLFF.

This sequence joins TRBV4-1 and TRBJ2-3; 7 nucleotides agree with TRBD1. V dropped 4 bases and J dropped 0; count of bases not matched to a gene: 7. CDR1 is MGHRA, CDR2 YSYEKL, per germline. CDR3 length: 16 amino acids. The CDR3 spells CASSLFGTASTDTQYF. DNA of the CDR3: TGCGCCAGCAGCCTTTTCGGGACAGCTAGCACAGATACGCAGTATTTT.

This chain links TRBV18 with TRBJ2-3; 9 positions agree with TRBD2. The CDR3 extends over 16 amino acids. Trimming cost V 3 bases and J 2 bases; bases outside gene matches: 6. The V gene's germline CDR1 is KGHSH and CDR2 LQKENI. The CDR3 bases are TGTGCCAGCTCACCGAAAAGCGGGGGGCACACAGATACGCAGTATTTT. Its protein product is CASSPKSGGHTDTQYF.

The chain employs TRBV12-5 and TRBJ2-2; D possibly corresponds to TRBD1 (6 bases). CDR1 and CDR2 (germline): LGHNT, FRNRAP. The CDR3 has 13 residues. V lost 7 bases, J lost 5 bases, and 11 bases lay in between. The DNA for the CDR3 is TGTGCTAGTGCTTTAACAGGGACCGGGGAGCTGTTTTTT. Its translation: CASALTGTGELFF.

The V and J genes are TRBV6-6 and TRBJ2-7, with D perhaps matching TRBD2 (5 bases). Germline CDR1 and CDR2: MNHNY and SVGAGI (reference sequence). The CDR3 consists of 14 residues. The germline V and J ends were trimmed by 4 bases and 3 bases, with 13 bases remaining between them. The CDR3 region has the DNA TGTGCCAGCAGTTTGGACGGAGGCGGCTACGAGCAGTACTTC. Translated, it gives CASSLDGGGYEQYF.

The chain uses TRBV19 and TRBJ1-5, with 8 bases matching TRBD1. The germline V gene has CDR1 LNHDA and CDR2 SQIVND (reference sequence). This CDR3 spans 18 amino acids. With V trimmed by 5 bases and J by 0 bases, 12 bases remained unmatched. The CDR3 DNA is TGTGCCAGTAGTTCTCGGACAGGGTCGGGGATTAGCAATCAGCCCCAGCATTTT. This encodes CASSSRTGSGISNQPQHF.

The V and J genes are TRBV19 and TRBJ2-3; TRBD1 matches 7 bases. V gave up 0 bases and J gave up 6 bases; unmatched junction bases: 9. The CDR3 is 16 residues long. Germline V lookup: CDR1 LNHDA, CDR2 SQIVND (reference sequence). The CDR3, as DNA: TGTGCCAGTAGTATAGAAAGGGGGCAGGGACGCGATACGCAGTATTTT. Translated: CASSIERGQGRDTQYF.

This clone was counted between two and nine times. The chain joins TRBV9 to TRBJ1-1, with D tentatively TRBD1 (5 bases). The CDR3 sequence is 15 residues long. Germline assignment: CDR1 SGDLS and CDR2 YYNGEE. V shed 2 bases and J shed 0 bases, with 11 bases lying between them. The CDR3 is CASSVDGGMNTEAFF. The CDR3 bases are TGTGCCAGCAGCGTGGACGGGGGAATGAACACTGAAGCTTTCTTT.

This chain connects TRBV10-3 to TRBJ2-5; TRBD2 matches at 9 bases. This CDR3 has 13 amino acids. V gave up 8 bases and J gave up 2 bases; unmatched junction bases: 3. Germline CDR1 reads ENHRY; CDR2 reads SYGVKD. CDR3 DNA: TGTGCCATCGCCACTAGCGGGCAAGAGACCCAGTACTTC. Translated, it gives CAIATSGQETQYF.